This T cell receptor beta chain stems from a study of shared clonotypes between healthy human individuals (dated by TCRdb to 2020 to 2022). Background for the entire study: A few men and two women, aged 18 to 49 years, made up the cohort. For each donor, CD4 naive and CD4 memory were each given three plates, CD8 naive was given two plates, and CD8 memory was given one plate. To estimate repertoire size and how much clonotypes are shared between individuals, the study performed deep sequencing of blood TCR repertoires from a handful of healthy adults. To increase sequencing depth and limit assay-specific biases, different laboratories used diverse techniques to prepare libraries and sequence TCR repertoires. Per donor, leukapheresis produced somewhere between about 0.94 and 9 billion PBMCs. Broad study findings and their caveats: When several donors were compared, the shared fraction of clonotypes was roughly 4.8% for naive CD4, around 4% for naive CD8, 2% to 2.5% for memory CD4, and 0.35% to 0.4% for memory CD8. Naive subsets generally had larger estimated clonotype richness than memory subsets did. Pairwise subsampling led to the expectation that sequencing depth would affect the degree of clonotype sharing among donors. Only blood was sampled, and tissue TCR repertoires likely differ from those in blood. Incomplete sequencing was indicated by rarefaction of sorted-subset datasets, despite the large sequencing depth. Compared with non-shared clonotypes, clonotypes shared by all four sorted-subset donors had higher generation probabilities. Because the study included a small number of donors, the genetic and exposure-history diversity represented was limited.

For the CD8 naive samples, CD45RO-negative cells were positively selected for CCR7, yielding a CD45RA+CCR7+ population from which TemRA cells were excluded. The donors were healthy, HIV-negative adults with no recently reported acute infections or vaccinations. All donors were Caucasian adults living in Nashville, Tennessee, USA. Blood was obtained by leukapheresis, after which PBMCs were separated by Ficoll-Histopaque density gradient centrifugation and cryopreserved in liquid nitrogen vapor phase. Purity and quantity of every magnetically sorted T cell population were checked by analytical flow cytometry. From each sorted fraction, genomic DNA was isolated and quantified by UV absorbance on a Nanodrop 2000c. TCR CDR3 regions were amplified from genomic DNA by multiplex PCR using the deep immunoSEQ assay. For each cell subset, the extracted genomic DNA was distributed evenly across all wells of several immunoSEQ 96-well plates, and each plate served as one replicate. For sorted subsets, each replicate PCR was loaded with 200 ng genomic DNA, equivalent to about 30,000 T cell genomes. Purified libraries were quantified with a Qubit 3.0 fluorometer, sized on a Bioanalyzer 2100, and re-quantified with the KAPA Library Quantification kit. Each immunoSEQ 96-well plate was sequenced on its own single-read 150-cycle Illumina NextSeq 550 flow cell. The original pipeline was this. Because the immunoSEQ output included only junctional sequences and no quality scores, the filtering could not be the same as the filtering used for full-length reads. To assign V/J genes and CDR3, sequences were annotated against IMGT germline references using PyIR, a Python wrapper for IgBLAST v1.9. Any read was removed if the V/J assignment was weak (E-value above 1e-6), the CDR3 was missing, or the read contained stop codons, out-of-frame junctions, or ambiguous translated residues. V3J clonotypes were defined as sequences sharing the same inferred V gene, J gene, and CDR3 amino acid sequence. To compute the percentage overlap between repertoires, the number of shared unique clonotypes was divided by the size of the smaller repertoire. RTK rarefaction, the Chao1 estimator, and Recon v2.1 estimates of unobserved clonotypes were used to assess repertoire richness. Generation probabilities were computed with OLGA for all TCRbeta clonotypes obtained by the gDNA method from a few donors. TCRdb retrieved this table from immuneACCESS and kept in-frame rearrangements only. Not all clones are present; in checked studies, unresolved V genes account for under half, and no reason is known for the remainder. The V and J calls and clone size are taken from that table; D and trimming were inferred from the DNA. Across this sample there are roughly 2,000,000 clones, with around 95% seen only once. The top ten constitute under 2% of the sample.

V lost 9 bases and J lost 0 bases, and the count of bases not matched to a germline gene is 10. The germline V gene (reference sequence) yields MNHEY for CDR1 and SMNVEV for CDR2. The CDR3 covers 15 residues, taking in both the cysteine and the phenylalanine. The read is trimmed to its CDR3 DNA, 45 bases read in frame from base 1. A remark on this clone: The target of this receptor is not known. Per-base quality was not reported, and no clone a single base away is much larger than it.

The rearranged chain carries TRBV27 and TRBJ1-1, and TRBD1 aligns with 7 junction nucleotides. Sequenced: naive CD8+ T cells from PBMCs. This specimen's cell subset or site label, per the study, means: CD45RA+CCR7+. The TCR sequence derives from a man between 18 and 35 years old in good health. Some clones in this sample may be carry-over from other donors' samples. At the DNA level, the sequence is TGTGCCAGTCGTAATGGGGGACAGCTGAACACTGAAGCTTTCTTT. The encoded protein is CASRNGGQLNTEAFF.